Listed here are 21 T cell receptor beta chains from one sample, sequenced in a study of cytomegalovirus exposure and HLA in healthy donors. Primers for the PCR totalled 60 Vbeta and 13 Jbeta. Profiled with immunoSEQ multiplex PCR; TCRdb holds only in-frame clones, not every one. The data hold about 140,000 clones, with around three quarters observed a single time. The sample was PBMCs. The receptors here all came from a male donor in good health and CMV-seronegative.

This chain joins TRBV4-3 and TRBJ2-1; 7 nucleotides agree with TRBD2. Looked up from germline, CDR1 is LGHNA and CDR2 is YSLEER. This CDR3 is 18 amino acids long. Trimming cost V 0 bases and J 4 bases; bases outside gene matches: 12. In nucleotides, the CDR3 is TGCGCCAGCAGCCAAGATCGGGTAGGAGCGGGAAGTTACAATGAGCAGTTCTTC. Translated, it gives CASSQDRVGAGSYNEQFF.

The rearrangement joins TRBV4-1 to TRBJ2-3, with 10 bases matching TRBD2. The CDR3 length is 15 residues. The junction had 6 bases not matched to a gene; V was cut back by 4 bases and J by 5 bases. The germline V gene encodes CDR1 MGHRA and CDR2 YSYEKL. The CDR3 sequence is CASSLLAGGVDTQYF. CDR3 nucleotides: TGCGCCAGCAGCCTTTTAGCGGGGGGAGTAGATACGCAGTATTTT.

The V gene is TRBV30, the J gene TRBJ2-3, with D unresolved. The CDR3 contains 16 residues. In germline, CDR1 is GTSNPN, CDR2 SVGIG (reference sequence). V was trimmed by 2 bases and J by 0 bases, leaving 15 bases between them. The CDR3 spells CAWSSYSPYSTDTQYF. For the CDR3, the DNA is TGTGCCTGGAGTTCATACTCGCCGTATAGCACAGATACGCAGTATTTT.

This CDR3 reads CATSRVGAAYEQYF. The CDR3 DNA sequence: TGTGCCACCAGCAGAGTTGGGGCAGCCTACGAGCAGTACTTC. The genes are TRBV15 and TRBJ2-7; possible D gene TRBD1, 5 bases. The CDR3 sequence is 14 residues long. V lost 1 base, J lost 2 bases, and 9 bases lay in between. Germline CDR1 and CDR2: LNHNV and YYDKDF (reference sequence).

This clone was counted once. V usage is TRBV15 and J usage is TRBJ2-1; D remains unclear. In germline, CDR1 is LNHNV, CDR2 YYDKDF (reference sequence). The CDR3 has 14 residues. Trimming took off 5 bases at V and 5 bases at J, with 13 bases between the two ends. CDR3 coding DNA: TGTGCCACCAGCCGGCCCGGGTCGCACAATGAGCAGTTCTTC. The encoded protein is CATSRPGSHNEQFF.

J is TRBJ2-7 and V is TRBV7-2; tentative D call: TRBD1 (6 bases). V gave up 6 bases and J gave up 7 bases, with 19 bases separating them. The germline V gene has CDR1 SGHTA and CDR2 FQGNSA. This CDR3 has 14 residues. CDR3 in amino acids: CASSSTRGSLEQYF. The CDR3 DNA reads as TGTGCCAGCAGTAGCACTAGGGGGTCGTTAGAGCAGTACTTC.

The rearrangement links TRBV5-1 to TRBJ2-7; 10 nucleotides align to TRBD2. With V trimmed by 2 bases and J by 1 base, 0 bases remained unmatched. Germline-derived CDR1 and CDR2 are SGHRS and YFSETQ. CDR3 length: 14 residues. This chain's CDR3 is CASSFSGGSYEQYF. CDR3 nucleotides: TGCGCCAGCAGCTTTAGCGGGGGGTCCTACGAGCAGTACTTC.

CDR3 in amino acids: CAVDSSQAGNTIYF. In DNA, the CDR3 is TGTGCCGTTGACAGTTCTCAGGCTGGAAACACCATATATTTT. The V gene is TRBV28, the J gene TRBJ1-3, with D possibly matching TRBD1 (5 bases). The V and J ends lost 11 bases and 2 bases respectively, with 16 bases between them. Germline V gene data show CDR1 as MDHEN and CDR2 as SYDVKM. The CDR3 totals 14 residues.

This chain joins TRBV9 and TRBJ2-3, with D possibly matching TRBD2 (7 bases). Trimming stripped 7 bases from V and 1 base from J, with 22 bases between. Per germline, CDR1 SGDLS and CDR2 YYNGEE. This CDR3 contains 17 residues. This CDR3 is CASGGLADNWGTDTQYF. The CDR3 DNA sequence: TGTGCCAGCGGGGGGCTAGCGGACAACTGGGGCACAGATACGCAGTATTTT.

The rearrangement uses TRBV6-5 and TRBJ1-6; tentative D call: TRBD1 (5 bases). Germline CDR1 and CDR2: MNHEY and SVGAGI. This CDR3 has 14 amino acids. The germline V and J ends were trimmed by 5 bases and 7 bases, with 12 bases remaining between them. CDR3 residues: CASSPRRGNSPLHF. DNA of the CDR3: TGTGCCAGCAGTCCCCGCCGGGGGAATTCACCCCTCCACTTT.

In its sample, this clone was seen a few times. V gene TRBV6-1 combines with J gene TRBJ2-2; D is possibly TRBD1 (6 bases). CDR1 is MNHNS, CDR2 SASEGT, per germline. The CDR3 has 17 amino acids. Trimming stripped 1 base from V and 5 bases from J, with 17 bases between. The CDR3: CASSEGAVRGNTGELFF. In nucleotides, the CDR3 is TGTGCCAGCAGTGAAGGGGCGGTCAGGGGTAATACCGGGGAGCTGTTTTTT.

The chain has TRBV28 and TRBJ2-7; TRBD1 matches at 7 bases. CDR3 length: 16 amino acids. Germline V gene sequence: CDR1 MDHEN, CDR2 SYDVKM. V shed 2 bases and J 2 bases; nucleotides not matched to a gene: 9. The CDR3 loop is CASSLIQDRVTYEQYF. The CDR3 coding sequence is TGTGCCAGCAGTTTAATCCAAGACAGGGTGACCTACGAGCAGTACTTC.

The chain recombines TRBV6-5 with TRBJ2-7, with D perhaps TRBD2 (6 bases). CDR1 and CDR2 from the germline V gene are MNHEY and SVGAGI. The CDR3 is 13 residues long. The V end lost 2 bases, the J end lost 7 bases, and 12 bases lay between the germline ends. The CDR3 nucleotides read TGTGCCAGCAGTTACCGGGACTTTCTTGAGCAGTACTTC. This codes for CASSYRDFLEQYF.

This chain links TRBV6-4 with TRBJ2-1; 9 bases align to TRBD1. Per germline, CDR1 MRHNA and CDR2 SNTAGT. The CDR3 runs to 17 residues. V was clipped by 3 bases and J by 0 bases; unmatched bases: 6. CDR3 DNA: TGTGCCAGCAGTGAACCGGGACAGGGAGACTCCTACAATGAGCAGTTCTTC. It is translated as CASSEPGQGDSYNEQFF.

The genes are TRBV7-3 and TRBJ2-3, with a weak D call TRBD2 (5 bases). Germline CDR1 is SGHTA and CDR2 is FQGTGA. This CDR3 has 15 amino acids. V lost 5 bases and J lost 2, with 14 bases in between. The CDR3: CASSPRWGVTDTQYF. DNA for the CDR3: TGTGCCAGCAGCCCCCGCTGGGGAGTCACAGATACGCAGTATTTT.

The chain joins TRBV5-1 to TRBJ1-2, with 8 bases identical to TRBD1. With V trimmed by 1 base and J by 6 bases, 11 bases remained unmatched. The CDR3 covers 16 residues. From germline, CDR1 is SGHRS and CDR2 YFSETQ. The chain's CDR3 is CASSLTAGTGTDGYTF. CDR3 nucleotides: TGCGCCAGCAGCTTGACCGCCGGGACAGGAACCGATGGCTACACCTTC.

This clone appeared a few times. The genes are TRBV7-9 and TRBJ2-5; 7 bases align to TRBD1. The length of the CDR3 is 15 residues. CDR1 is SEHNR, CDR2 FQNEAQ, per germline (reference sequence). Trimming cost V 4 bases and J 5 bases; bases outside gene matches: 10. The CDR3 nucleotides are TGTGCCAGCAGCTCAAAGGCACAGGGGATCGAGACCCAGTACTTC. It translates to CASSSKAQGIETQYF.

This clone was seen just once. The junction departs from germline at one end; a sequencing error may be responsible. The CDR3 sequence: CASSLAPAGGGETQYF. The CDR3 nucleotides are TGTGCTAGCAGCTTAGCGCCAGCGGGGGGCGGGGAGACCCAGTACTTC. The V gene is TRBV7-7, the J gene TRBJ2-5; 9 positions match TRBD2. The germline gives CDR1 SSHAT, CDR2 FNYEAQ (reference sequence). CDR3 length: 16 amino acids. Drawing the rest from reference TRBV7-7 and TRBJ2-5, the complete variable domain is GAGVSQSPRYKVTKRGQDVTLRCDPISSHATLYWYQQALGQGPEFLTYFNYEAQPDKSGLPSDRFSAERPEGSISTLTIQRTEQRDSAMYRCASSLAPAGGGETQYFGPGTRLLVL.

The gene calls are TRBV7-2 and TRBJ1-5; tentatively, D is TRBD1 (6 bases). Looked up from germline, CDR1 is SGHTA and CDR2 is FQGNSA. Trimming removed 1 base at V and 2 bases at J, with 9 bases between. The length of the CDR3 is 15 residues. This CDR3 reads CASSLGTVGNQPQHF. Here the CDR3 DNA reads TGTGCCAGCAGCTTAGGGACAGTTGGCAATCAGCCCCAGCATTTT.

The chain carries TRBV29-1 and TRBJ2-7; 7 bases line up with TRBD2. Germline loops: CDR1 SQVTM, CDR2 ANQGSEA. With V trimmed by 4 bases and J by 2 bases, 8 bases remained unmatched. CDR3 length equals 14 residues. The CDR3 DNA reads TGCAGCGTTGGGGGGGGGTCAGGGACCTACGAGCAGTACTTC. Its protein product is CSVGGGSGTYEQYF.

This chain joins TRBV7-9 and TRBJ2-7; 8 positions match TRBD1. V dropped 7 bases and J dropped 3; count of bases not matched to a gene: 5. The V gene's germline CDR1 is SEHNR and CDR2 FQNEAQ (reference sequence). The CDR3 covers 13 residues. This CDR3 reads CASKRTGHYEQYF. The CDR3 bases are TGTGCCAGCAAAAGGACAGGGCACTACGAGCAGTACTTC.